This paragraph reports one T cell receptor beta chain. Antigen specificity is unknown. This entry comes from a study of cytomegalovirus exposure and HLA in healthy donors. Points from the study as a whole: Prior analysis indicated that the majority of TCR beta V segments exhibited productivity approximately 87% or approximately 30% of the time. CMV antigen specificity was confirmed in vitro for a few CMV-associated chains.

This PCR relied on a set of 60 Vbeta primers and 13 Jbeta primers. Produced via immunoSEQ multiplex PCR; TCRdb's table is partial and in-frame only. The repertoire includes about 25,000 clones, approximately 79% of them detected once, and about 4.2% sits in the top ten. Germline V gives CDR1 MNHNS, CDR2 SASEGT. The CDR3 is made up of 14 amino acids. The V segment lost 6 bases and the J segment 5 bases; nucleotides outside the gene matches: 7. The rearrangement uses TRBV6-1 and TRBJ2-3, with 8 bases matching TRBD1. The source is a male donor in good health and CMV-seronegative. Sequencing used PBMCs. For the CDR3, the DNA is TGTGCCAGCAGCGGGACAGGAGGAATAGATACGCAGTATTTT. Translating it yields CASSGTGGIDTQYF.